This paragraph covers one T cell receptor beta chain sequence. Its antigen is still unknown. Primers for the PCR totalled 60 Vbeta and 13 Jbeta. Clones were sequenced by immunoSEQ multiplex PCR, and TCRdb holds only the in-frame ones, with some missing. The sample lists roughly 150,000 clones, around 66% occurring once. This sample is part of a study of cytomegalovirus exposure and HLA in healthy donors. Study-wide findings and caveats: With later analysis, a missense DCLRE1C variant became linked to TCR beta V- and J-gene trimming. One later analysis reportedly identified an Asian-associated ancestry cluster that showed fewer N-insertions than the roughly 700-donor mean. Clonal expansion, a later analysis showed, was greater in HLA-associated TCR beta chains than in equally common others.

The TCR comes from a woman younger than 45 in good health and CMV-seropositive. Sequenced input: PBMCs.

The CDR3 sequence: CASSLSGQGTEAFF. CDR3 sequence (DNA): TGTGCCAGCAGCTTATCTGGGCAGGGCACTGAAGCTTTCTTT. The chain is built from TRBV7-9 and TRBJ1-1; maybe TRBD1 (5 bases). The CDR3 loop spans 14 amino acids. Germline V CDR1 and CDR2: SEHNR, FQNEAQ (reference sequence). V lost 2 bases and J 4 bases, leaving 11 bases between the germline ends.